One sample yielded the 16 T cell receptor beta chains listed below, sequenced in a study of T cell responses to AZD1222 COVID-19 vaccine. Here immunoSEQ multiplex PCR was the method, and the copy in TCRdb shows in-frame clones only, minus some. The sample shows about 70,000 clones, 70% to 90% of them seen only once. Here the sequenced sample was peripheral blood, taken on day 0 of MenACWY control vaccination. The receptors were gathered from an adult in good health.

This sequence joins TRBV6-5 and TRBJ1-4; 7 bases match TRBD1. From germline, CDR1 is MNHEY and CDR2 SVGAGI. With 0 bases clipped from V and 10 bases from J, the junction kept 2 bases outside the gene matches. This CDR3 contains 13 residues. This CDR3 is CASSYSGGGKLFF. The CDR3 nucleotides are TGTGCCAGCAGTTACTCAGGGGGCGGAAAACTGTTTTTT.

This chain links TRBV12-3 or TRBV12-4 with TRBJ2-3; no firm D call. The V end was cut by 6 bases, the J end by 1 base, with 2 bases between. The CDR3 runs 11 residues. This chain's CDR3 is CASSRTDTQYF. The CDR3 region has the DNA TGTGCCAGCAGCCGCACAGATACGCAGTATTTT.

This chain joins TRBV9 and TRBJ2-5; no clear D. Germline values: CDR1 SGDLS, CDR2 YYNGEE. This CDR3 spans 11 amino acids. Trimming removed 3 bases at V and 7 bases at J, with 7 bases between. In DNA, the CDR3 is TGTGCCAGCAGCGCTAGTGGGACCCAGTACTTC. Translated: CASSASGTQYF.

This chain joins TRBV4-1 and TRBJ1-5; TRBD1 aligns across 9 bases. In germline, CDR1 is MGHRA, CDR2 YSYEKL. The CDR3 runs 15 residues. V lost 5 bases to trimming and J lost 2 bases; unmatched junction nucleotides: 4. Written as DNA, the CDR3 is TGCGCCAGCAGCTACAGGGGGCCGGGCAATCAGCCCCAGCATTTT. Protein sequence: CASSYRGPGNQPQHF.

The V and J genes are TRBV4-1 and TRBJ1-5, with 7 bases matching TRBD1. The CDR3 covers 15 residues. Trimming took 1 base from V and 2 from J; bases not matched to a gene: 2. The V gene's germline CDR1 is MGHRA and CDR2 YSYEKL. The CDR3, as DNA: TGCGCCAGCAGCCAAGTGGGGACAGGCAATCAGCCCCAGCATTTT. Translation gives CASSQVGTGNQPQHF.

This clone was observed once. This sequence joins TRBV3-1 (or the pseudogene TRBV3-2) and TRBJ1-2, with D perhaps matching TRBD1 (6 bases). The germline CDR1 and CDR2 sequences are LGHDT and YNNKEL (reference sequence). The CDR3 sequence is 17 residues long. V was shortened by 1 base and J by 1 base, with 16 bases between the two germline ends. CDR3 bases: TGTGCCAGCAGCCAAGCACGACGGCTACAGGGTAACTATGGCTACACCTTC. Translating it yields CASSQARRLQGNYGYTF.

V gene TRBV7-2 combines with J gene TRBJ1-6, with no clear D. The germline V gene encodes CDR1 SGHTA and CDR2 FQGNSA. Trimming stripped 1 base from V and 3 bases from J, with 13 bases between. This CDR3 is built from 17 residues. The CDR3 DNA is TGTGCCAGCAGCTTAGACGCGCTGCTTGACTATAATTCACCCCTCCACTTT. It translates to CASSLDALLDYNSPLHF.

The rearrangement links TRBV3-1 (or the pseudogene TRBV3-2) to TRBJ1-1; no definite D call. CDR3 length: 13 amino acids. The germline V and J ends were trimmed by 1 base and 6 bases, with 9 bases remaining between them. CDR1 is LGHDT, CDR2 YNNKEL, per germline (reference sequence). The CDR3 DNA is TGTGCCAGCAGCCAAGTCCTTAGGGCTGAAGCTTTCTTT. It yields the protein CASSQVLRAEAFF.

V and J are TRBV12-5 and TRBJ1-5; D is undetermined. In germline, CDR1 is LGHNT, CDR2 FRNRAP. This CDR3 has 14 residues. Trimming left V 7 bases short and J 0 bases short, with 10 bases between. DNA of the CDR3: TGTGCTAGTGTTTCGGAGGCTAGCAATCAGCCCCAGCATTTT. Translating gives CASVSEASNQPQHF.

The chain couples TRBV5-6 to TRBJ2-7; the D gene is possibly TRBD2 (6 bases). The germline gives CDR1 SGHDT, CDR2 YYEEEE. V was shortened by 1 base and J by 3 bases, with 14 bases between the two germline ends. The CDR3 covers 15 residues. In DNA form, the CDR3 reads TGTGCCAGCAGCTTGTGGAGGGGAAGCGGCTACGAGCAGTACTTC. It specifies CASSLWRGSGYEQYF.

The chain employs TRBV4-3 and TRBJ2-3; tentatively, D is TRBD1 (6 bases). Trimming shortened V by 1 base and J by 0 bases, and 8 bases separated the two germline ends. The germline V gene has CDR1 LGHNA and CDR2 YSLEER. This CDR3 spans 15 amino acids. The CDR3 nucleotides are TGCGCCAGCAGCCAAGGGACAGCTAGCACAGATACGCAGTATTTT. As protein: CASSQGTASTDTQYF.

The J gene is TRBJ1-2, the V gene TRBV6-5, with 8 bases fitting TRBD1. The CDR3 spans 15 residues. V trimming: 2 bases; J trimming: 7 bases; junction bases outside the gene matches: 9. From germline, CDR1 is MNHEY and CDR2 SVGAGI. The DNA for the CDR3 is TGTGCCAGCAGTTACCGAGACAGGGGAAGATTTGGCTACACCTTC. Its translation is CASSYRDRGRFGYTF.

This chain links TRBV4-3 with TRBJ1-4; D not resolved. The CDR3 is made up of 15 amino acids. V was shortened by 0 bases and J by 3 bases, with 8 bases between the two germline ends. Germline-derived CDR1 and CDR2 are LGHNA and YSLEER. The CDR3 DNA sequence: TGCGCCAGCAGCCAAGATTGGAGGGCTAATGAAAAACTGTTTTTT. This sequence encodes CASSQDWRANEKLFF.

This clone was detected once. The V and J genes are TRBV13 and TRBJ2-1; TRBD2 might be the D (5 bases). The CDR3 covers 17 residues. The germline V gene has CDR1 PRHDT and CDR2 FYEKMQ (reference sequence). Trimming took off 2 bases at V and 7 bases at J, with 21 bases between the two ends. The CDR3 region has the DNA TGTGCCAGCAGCTTATCCGAAGGAGGTCCTCGGGGTAATGAGCAGTTCTTC. Amino acids: CASSLSEGGPRGNEQFF.

The J gene is TRBJ1-1, the V gene TRBV25-1, with 7 bases lining up with TRBD1. The CDR3 is 16 residues long. After removal of 4 bases from V and 4 bases from J, the junction contained 12 bases not matched to a gene. The germline V gene encodes CDR1 MGHDK and CDR2 SYGVNS. The CDR3 loop is CASSANRGQRSTEAFF. The CDR3 nucleotides are TGTGCCAGCAGTGCTAACAGGGGTCAAAGGAGCACTGAAGCTTTCTTT.

J is TRBJ1-2 and V is TRBV30, with D unclear. Germline V CDR1 and CDR2: GTSNPN, SVGIG (reference sequence). This CDR3 has 12 amino acids. Trimming shortened V by 0 bases and J by 3 bases, and 5 bases separated the two germline ends. DNA for the CDR3: TGTGCCTGGAGTGTAACTGACTATGGCTACACCTTC. It yields the protein CAWSVTDYGYTF.